This TCR beta chain was recorded in a study of blood T cells in healthy people across ages. Study conclusions and caveats: Strong correlation was found linking TCR beta diversity to naive T cell percentage. More naive CD4+ cells and higher diversity were found in long-lived than in aged donors.

Of note for this clonotype: The antigen is unknown.

The authors ran a second PCR of about 7 to 11 cycles using a sample-barcoded 5' primer and a J-beta primer mix. Researchers report that each sample yielded at least 3 million CDR3-containing paired-end reads. TCRdb passed the 5' RACE reads through MiXCR, listing each CDR3 protein once. The data contain around 800,000 distinct CDR3 sequences, roughly 24% of them singletons. This CDR3 is 14 amino acids long. Germline CDR1 MDHEN, CDR2 SYDVKM. V shed 2 bases and J shed 9 bases, with 14 bases lying between them. This same sample was also taken into another study, of T cells of mothers and their children. In that study: The people who donated were three healthy Caucasian mothers and their six children.

The chain couples TRBV28 to TRBJ2-1; D gene uncertain. Sequencing was carried out using blood. This receptor was taken from a boy younger than 18 in good health. CDR3 coding DNA: TGTGCCAGCAGTTTAGAACTCCTAGGCGTTGAGCAGTTCTTC. This sequence encodes CASSLELLGVEQFF. The complete variable domain, with remaining parts taken from reference TRBV28 and TRBJ2-1, reads DVKVTQSSRYLVKRTGEKVFLECVQDMDHENMFWYRQDPGLGLRLIYFSYDVKMKEKGDIPEGYSVSREKKERFSLILESASTNQTSMYLCASSLELLGVEQFFGPGTRLTVL.